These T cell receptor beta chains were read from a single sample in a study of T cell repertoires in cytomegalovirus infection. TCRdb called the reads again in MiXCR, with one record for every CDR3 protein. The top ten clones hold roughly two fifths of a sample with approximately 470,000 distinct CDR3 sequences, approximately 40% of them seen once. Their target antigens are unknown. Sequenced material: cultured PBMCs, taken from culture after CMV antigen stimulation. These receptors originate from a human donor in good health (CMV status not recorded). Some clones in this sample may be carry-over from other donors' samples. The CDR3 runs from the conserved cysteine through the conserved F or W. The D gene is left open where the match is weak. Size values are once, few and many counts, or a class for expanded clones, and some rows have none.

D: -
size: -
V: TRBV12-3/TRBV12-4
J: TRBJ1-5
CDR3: CASTRFVGDQPQHF
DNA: TGTGCCAGCACTCGCTTTGTCGGGGATCAGCCCCAGCATTTT

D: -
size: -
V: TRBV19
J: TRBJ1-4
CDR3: CASRDSTNEKLFF
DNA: TGTGCCAGTCGGGATTCAACTAATGAAAAACTGTTTTTT

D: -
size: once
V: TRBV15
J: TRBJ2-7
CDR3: CATSRPASSYEQYF
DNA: TGTGCCACCAGCAGACCGGCTAGCTCCTACGAGCAGTACTTC

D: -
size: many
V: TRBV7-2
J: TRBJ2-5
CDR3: CASSLVGPSGIAETQYF
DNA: TGTGCCAGCAGCTTAGTGGGACCATCCGGGATCGCTGAGACCCAGTACTTC

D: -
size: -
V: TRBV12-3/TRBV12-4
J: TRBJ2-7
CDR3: CASSLVPSGESEQYF
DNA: TGTGCCAGCAGTTTAGTTCCCTCCGGAGAGAGCGAGCAGTACTTC

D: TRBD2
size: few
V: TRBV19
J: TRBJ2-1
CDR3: CASSIVTAGSNEQFF
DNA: TGTGCCAGTAGTATTGTAACAGCGGGATCGAATGAGCAGTTCTTC

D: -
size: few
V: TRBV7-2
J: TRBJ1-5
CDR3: CASSLRRQAGQPQHF
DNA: TGTGCCAGCAGCTTAAGGAGACAGGCGGGTCAGCCCCAGCATTTT

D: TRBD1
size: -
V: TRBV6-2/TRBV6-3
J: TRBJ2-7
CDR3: CASSYSRQGDYEQYF
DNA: TGTGCCAGCAGTTACTCGCGACAGGGGGACTACGAGCAGTACTTC

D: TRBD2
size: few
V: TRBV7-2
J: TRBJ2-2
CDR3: CASSWAGGLNTGELFF
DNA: TGTGCCAGCAGCTGGGCGGGAGGCCTTAACACCGGGGAGCTGTTTTTT

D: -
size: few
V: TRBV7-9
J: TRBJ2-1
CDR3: CASSQGSSFF
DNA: TGTGCCAGCAGCCAGGGGTCTAGCTTCTTC

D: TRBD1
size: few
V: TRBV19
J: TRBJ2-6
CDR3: CASSMRTGASGANVLTF
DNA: TGTGCCAGTAGTATGAGGACAGGGGCCTCGGGGGCCAACGTCCTGACTTTC

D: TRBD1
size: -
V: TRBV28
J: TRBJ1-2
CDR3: CASSLSFTGGGYTF
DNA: TGTGCCAGCAGTTTAAGTTTCACAGGGGGGGGCTACACCTTC

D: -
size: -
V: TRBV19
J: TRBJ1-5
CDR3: CASSIRGDRYSNQPQHF
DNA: TGTGCCAGTAGTATTCGGGGGGACCGGTATAGCAATCAGCCCCAGCATTTT

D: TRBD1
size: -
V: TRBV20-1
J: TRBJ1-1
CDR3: CSARGTVTEAFF
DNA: TGCAGTGCTAGGGGGACAGTCACTGAAGCTTTCTTT

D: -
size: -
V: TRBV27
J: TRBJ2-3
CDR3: CASSPIVYDTQYF
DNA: TGTGCCAGCAGCCCCATCGTCTACGATACGCAGTATTTT

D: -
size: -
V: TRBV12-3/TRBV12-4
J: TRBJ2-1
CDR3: CASFLGSYNEQFF
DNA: TGTGCCAGCTTTTTAGGGTCCTACAATGAGCAGTTCTTC

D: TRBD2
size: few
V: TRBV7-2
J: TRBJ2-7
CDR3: CASSLAPLAGFYEQYF
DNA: TGTGCCAGCAGCTTAGCCCCACTAGCGGGATTTTACGAGCAGTACTTC

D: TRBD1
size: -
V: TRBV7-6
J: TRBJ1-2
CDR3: CASSAGTGGGNYGYTF
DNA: TGTGCCAGCAGCGCAGGGACAGGGGGCGGTAACTATGGCTACACCTTC

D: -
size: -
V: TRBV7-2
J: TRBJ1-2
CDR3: CASSLRRGDRGYTF
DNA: TGTGCCAGCAGCTTACGCAGGGGAGATCGGGGCTACACCTTC

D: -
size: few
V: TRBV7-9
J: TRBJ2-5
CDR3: CASSFFSFREETQYF
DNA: TGTGCCAGCAGCTTTTTCTCCTTCAGGGAAGAGACCCAGTACTTC

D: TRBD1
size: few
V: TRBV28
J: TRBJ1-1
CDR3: CASSVTGGTEAFF
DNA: TGTGCCAGCAGTGTGACAGGGGGGACTGAAGCTTTCTTT

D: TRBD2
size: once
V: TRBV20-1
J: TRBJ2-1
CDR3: CSAREGLAGSYNEQFF
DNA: TGCAGTGCTAGAGAAGGACTAGCGGGCTCCTACAATGAGCAGTTCTTC

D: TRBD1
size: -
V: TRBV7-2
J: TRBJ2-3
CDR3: CASSDDGQAQYF
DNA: TGTGCCAGCAGCGATGACGGACAGGCGCAGTATTTT

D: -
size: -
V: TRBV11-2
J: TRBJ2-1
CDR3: CASSPSRREQFF
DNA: TGTGCCAGCAGCCCCAGTCGTCGTGAGCAGTTCTTC

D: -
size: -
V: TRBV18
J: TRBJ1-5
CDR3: CASSPLGETSNQPQHF
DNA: TGTGCCAGCTCACCTTTGGGAGAAACTAGCAATCAGCCCCAGCATTTT

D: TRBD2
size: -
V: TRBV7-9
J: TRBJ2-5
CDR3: CASSLRRSPSGGKETQYF
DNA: TGTGCCAGCAGCTTACGGAGGAGCCCAAGCGGGGGGAAAGAGACCCAGTACTTC

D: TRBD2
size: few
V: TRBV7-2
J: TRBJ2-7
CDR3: CASSLGGSKHEQYF
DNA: TGTGCCAGCAGCTTAGGCGGGAGTAAACACGAGCAGTACTTC

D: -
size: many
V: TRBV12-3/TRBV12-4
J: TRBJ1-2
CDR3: CASTILGKDGYTF
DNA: TGTGCCAGCACCATACTCGGGAAAGATGGCTACACCTTC

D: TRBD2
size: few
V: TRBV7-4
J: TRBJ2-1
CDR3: CATETWGRASDNEQFF
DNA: TGTGCCACCGAGACGTGGGGGAGGGCCTCGGACAATGAGCAGTTCTTC

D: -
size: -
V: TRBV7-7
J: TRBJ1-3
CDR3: CASSSHLEDTIYF
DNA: TGTGCCAGCAGCTCCCATCTCGAGGACACCATATATTTT

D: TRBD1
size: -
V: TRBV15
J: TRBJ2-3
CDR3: CATSRDPGTGTDTQYF
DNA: TGTGCCACCAGCAGAGATCCCGGGACAGGCACAGATACGCAGTATTTT

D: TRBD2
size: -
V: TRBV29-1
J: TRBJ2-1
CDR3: CSVAGTRGGEQFF
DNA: TGCAGTGTGGCCGGGACTAGAGGAGGCGAGCAGTTCTTC

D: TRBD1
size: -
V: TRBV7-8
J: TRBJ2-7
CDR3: CASGGTGGSYEQYF
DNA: TGTGCCAGCGGAGGGACAGGGGGTTCCTACGAGCAGTACTTC

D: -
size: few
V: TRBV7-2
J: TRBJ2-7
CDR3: CASSSGSGADYEQYF
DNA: TGTGCCAGCAGTTCGGGTTCAGGGGCTGACTACGAGCAGTACTTC

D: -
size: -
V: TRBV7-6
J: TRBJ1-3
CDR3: CASSGKERALGDTIYF
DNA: TGTGCCAGCAGCGGGAAGGAAAGGGCCCTCGGAGACACCATATATTTT

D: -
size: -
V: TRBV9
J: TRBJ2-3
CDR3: CASSVSPPPDTQYF
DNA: TGTGCCAGCAGCGTCAGTCCACCACCAGATACGCAGTATTTT

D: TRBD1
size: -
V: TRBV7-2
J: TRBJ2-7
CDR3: CASSLDRWSYEQYF
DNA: TGTGCCAGCAGCCTGGACAGGTGGAGCTACGAGCAGTACTTC

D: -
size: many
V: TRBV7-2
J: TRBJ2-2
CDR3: CASSLRVANTGELFF
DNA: TGTGCCAGCAGCTTGAGGGTCGCGAACACCGGGGAGCTGTTTTTT

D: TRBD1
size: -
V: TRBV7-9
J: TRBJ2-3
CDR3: CASSAGQGRTDTQYF
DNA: TGTGCCAGCAGCGCCGGACAGGGTCGCACAGATACGCAGTATTTT

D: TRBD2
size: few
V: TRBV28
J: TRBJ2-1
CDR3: CASTLAGVTGNEQFF
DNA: TGTGCCAGCACCCTAGCGGGGGTCACGGGGAATGAGCAGTTCTTC

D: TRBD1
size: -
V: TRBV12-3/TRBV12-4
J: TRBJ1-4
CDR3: CASTVGTANEKLFF
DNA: TGTGCCAGCACCGTGGGGACAGCTAATGAAAAACTGTTTTTT

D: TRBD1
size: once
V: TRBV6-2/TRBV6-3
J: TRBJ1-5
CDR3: CASSDELTQGPNQPQHF
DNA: TGTGCCAGCAGTGATGAGTTGACACAGGGGCCGAATCAGCCCCAGCATTTT

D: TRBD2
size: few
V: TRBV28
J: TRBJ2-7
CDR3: CASSHRLAVNYEQYF
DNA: TGTGCCAGCAGCCACCGACTAGCGGTTAACTACGAGCAGTACTTC

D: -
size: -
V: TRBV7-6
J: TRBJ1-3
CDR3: CASSLVGGDGNTIYF
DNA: TGTGCCAGCAGCTTAGTTGGAGGGGACGGAAACACCATATATTTT

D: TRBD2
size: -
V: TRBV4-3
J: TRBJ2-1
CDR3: CASSQATSGGSYNEQFF
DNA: TGCGCCAGCAGCCAAGCTACTAGCGGGGGGTCCTACAATGAGCAGTTCTTC

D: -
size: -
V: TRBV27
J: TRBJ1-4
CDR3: CASSLLRGKLFF
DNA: TGTGCCAGCAGTTTATTGAGAGGAAAACTGTTTTTT

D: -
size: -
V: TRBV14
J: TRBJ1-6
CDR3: CASSQFDTSPLHF
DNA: TGTGCCAGCAGCCAATTCGATACCTCACCCCTCCACTTT

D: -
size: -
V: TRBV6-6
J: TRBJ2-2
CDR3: CASSYPFGLGASNTGELFF
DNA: TGTGCCAGCAGTTACCCCTTTGGATTAGGCGCCTCGAACACCGGGGAGCTGTTTTTT

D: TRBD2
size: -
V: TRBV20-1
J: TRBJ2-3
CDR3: CSASFSGRARTDTQYF
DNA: TGCAGTGCTAGTTTCAGCGGGAGGGCCAGGACAGATACGCAGTATTTT

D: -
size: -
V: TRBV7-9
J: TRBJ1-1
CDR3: CASSPGTLIATEAFF
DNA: TGTGCCAGCAGCCCCGGGACTTTAATAGCCACTGAAGCTTTCTTT

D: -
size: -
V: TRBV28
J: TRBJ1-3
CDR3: CASMEAGTISGNTIYF
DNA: TGTGCCAGCATGGAGGCCGGTACAATCTCTGGAAACACCATATATTTT

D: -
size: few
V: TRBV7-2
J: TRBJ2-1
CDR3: CASSLVGTPNEQFF
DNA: TGTGCCAGCAGCTTAGTGGGGACCCCCAATGAGCAGTTCTTC

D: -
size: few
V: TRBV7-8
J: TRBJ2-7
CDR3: CASSQTGYGYEQYF
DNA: TGTGCCAGCAGCCAAACAGGTTATGGGTACGAGCAGTACTTC

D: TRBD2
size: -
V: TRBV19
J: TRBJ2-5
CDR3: CASSVSGTSGQETQYF
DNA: TGTGCCAGTAGTGTCTCCGGGACTAGCGGTCAAGAGACCCAGTACTTC

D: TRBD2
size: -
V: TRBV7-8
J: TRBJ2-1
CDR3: CASSSGLAGRYEGTYNEQFF
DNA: TGTGCCAGCAGCTCTGGACTAGCGGGGCGATACGAAGGAACCTACAATGAGCAGTTCTTC